The 8 T cell receptor beta chains reported below all come from one sample, sequenced in a study of PD-L1 blockade in urothelial cancer. Generated by immunoSEQ multiplex PCR, the TCRdb table keeps only in-frame clones and is missing some. The data show almost 90,000 clones, around 83% seen once. Documented time point: pretreatment peripheral blood. This material consisted of PBMCs, taken around atezolizumab (anti-PD-L1) treatment. The receptors here all came from a man aged 55-75 years with urothelial cancer.

The chain couples TRBV19 to TRBJ1-4, with 10 bases lining up with TRBD1. With 0 bases clipped from V and 4 bases from J, the junction kept 8 bases outside the gene matches. From germline, CDR1 is LNHDA and CDR2 SQIVND (reference sequence). This CDR3 spans 18 amino acids. CDR3 region: CASSIELGQGKYNEKLFF. In nucleotides, the CDR3 is TGTGCCAGTAGTATAGAACTGGGACAGGGGAAGTATAATGAAAAACTGTTTTTT. The full variable domain, with the rest looked up from reference TRBV19 and TRBJ1-4, is DGGITQSPKYLFRKEGQNVTLSCEQNLNHDAMYWYRQDPGQGLRLIYYSQIVNDFQKGDIAEGYSVSREKKESFPLTVTSAQKNPTAFYLCASSIELGQGKYNEKLFFGSGTQLSVL.

In DNA, the CDR3 is TGTGCCATCTTTTCTGGGTGGGGCCGTCCCTCCGAGCAGTATTTT. Residues: CAIFSGWGRPSEQYF. V is TRBV21-1 and J is TRBJ2-3; the table's D call of TRBD1 was not tested on the DNA. TRBV21-1 is a known pseudogene. This CDR3 is 15 amino acids long.

The rearrangement joins TRBV6-6 to TRBJ2-5, with D possibly being TRBD2 (6 bases). Trimming stripped 0 bases from V and 5 bases from J, with 10 bases between. CDR3 size: 14 residues. Germline assignment: CDR1 MNHNY and CDR2 SVGAGI (reference sequence). CDR3 DNA sequence: TGTGCCAGCAGTTACTCGGGGGGAGGCGAGACCCAGTACTTC. Protein product: CASSYSGGGETQYF.

This clone was detected only once. The rearrangement links TRBV11-2 to TRBJ2-1; the match to TRBD1 covers 8 bases. J gave up 9 bases and V 5 bases, and 12 bases lay outside the gene matches. The CDR3 contains 15 residues. Looked up from germline, CDR1 is SGHAT and CDR2 is FQNNGV. This CDR3 reads CASSAMNRGSGEQFF. The CDR3 coding sequence is TGTGCCAGCAGCGCAATGAACAGGGGGTCGGGTGAGCAGTTCTTC.

The rearrangement joins TRBV7-2 to TRBJ2-2; 7 bases line up with TRBD2. Trimming cost V 4 bases and J 5 bases; bases outside gene matches: 7. The length of the CDR3 is 15 residues. Germline V CDR1 and CDR2: SGHTA, FQGNSA. This CDR3 is CASSSRSRGTGELFF. CDR3 sequence (DNA): TGTGCCAGCAGCTCCCGGTCGCGGGGGACCGGGGAGCTGTTTTTT.

This chain joins TRBV30 and TRBJ1-2; 10 nucleotides match TRBD1. The CDR3 has 15 amino acids. With 4 bases clipped from V and 3 bases from J, the junction kept 8 bases outside the gene matches. Per the germline V gene, CDR1 is GTSNPN and CDR2 is SVGIG (reference sequence). The CDR3 protein is CAWTNVGTGDYGYTF. CDR3 nucleotides: TGTGCCTGGACCAACGTGGGGACAGGGGACTATGGCTACACCTTC.

J is TRBJ2-3 and V is TRBV7-9, with 8 bases matching TRBD1. This CDR3 spans 14 amino acids. J was trimmed by 4 bases and V by 0 bases; bases with no gene match: 0. The V gene's germline CDR1 is SEHNR and CDR2 FQNEAQ (reference sequence). CDR3 residues: CASSLAQGADTQYF. The CDR3 DNA is TGTGCCAGCAGCTTAGCACAGGGGGCAGATACGCAGTATTTT.

The V call is TRBV5-4, the J call TRBJ2-5; D may be TRBD2 (5 bases). The V end lost 4 bases, the J end lost 0 bases, and 16 bases lay between the germline ends. The CDR3 spans 16 residues. CDR1 and CDR2 from the germline V gene are SGHNT and YYREEE (reference sequence). The CDR3 sequence: CASSTEEVVYQETQYF. The CDR3 bases are TGTGCCAGCAGCACGGAGGAGGTTGTATACCAAGAGACCCAGTACTTC.